Listed below are T cell receptor beta chains from one sample, sequenced in a study of blood T cell repertoires in COVID-19. Profiling relied on immunoSEQ multiplex PCR, and the TCRdb table lists in-frame clones only, not all of them. The table lists some 110,000 clones, around nine tenths of them singletons. The sample was peripheral blood. These TCRs come from a human donor in a cohort sampled during active COVID-19. The CDR3 runs from the conserved cysteine through the conserved F or W. The D gene is left open where the match is weak. The size of a clone is reported for some rows only, either as once, few or many, or as a class for expanded clones.

clone_size | j_call | d_call | v_call | cdr3_aa | cdr3_nt
- | TRBJ2-7 | - | TRBV5-1 | CASSLQDPLNEQYF | TGCGCCAGCAGCCTACAGGACCCTCTAAACGAGCAGTACTTC
- | TRBJ2-3 | TRBD2 | TRBV11-1 | CASSPRLAGGSDTQYF | TGTGCCAGCAGCCCCCGACTAGCGGGGGGATCAGATACGCAGTATTTT
- | TRBJ1-2 | TRBD1 | TRBV28 | CASSLWGQANYGYTF | TGTGCCAGCAGTTTATGGGGACAGGCTAACTATGGCTACACCTTC
- | TRBJ2-1 | TRBD1 | TRBV4-1 | CASSQVGGAYNEQFF | TGCGCCAGCAGCCAAGTAGGGGGCGCCTACAATGAGCAGTTCTTC
once | TRBJ2-4 | TRBD2 | TRBV3-1/TRBV3-2 | CASSQDRRVSGGLAKNIQYF | TGTGCCAGCAGCCAAGATCGCCGGGTTAGCGGGGGGCTAGCCAAAAACATTCAGTACTTC
- | TRBJ2-2 | - | TRBV28 | CASSLGGLTGELFF | TGTGCCAGCAGTTTGGGAGGTCTCACCGGGGAGCTGTTTTTT
- | TRBJ2-3 | - | TRBV11-2 | CASSHSLPWGGKNTQYF | TGTGCCAGCAGCCACTCACTCCCGTGGGGGGGCAAAAATACGCAGTATTTT
- | TRBJ1-1 | TRBD1 | TRBV6-5 | CASTPDRATEAFF | TGTGCCAGCACACCGGACAGGGCCACTGAAGCTTTCTTT
- | TRBJ1-2 | TRBD1 | TRBV6-1 | CASSEPGTVGGYTF | TGTGCCAGCAGTGAGCCCGGGACAGTCGGGGGCTACACCTTC
- | TRBJ2-1 | - | TRBV28 | CASRTLTRDIRLEQFF | TGTGCCAGCAGAACTCTAACTAGGGATATTCGTTTAGAGCAGTTCTTC
- | TRBJ2-7 | TRBD2 | TRBV23-1 | CASSQSRRRAGRAPRQYF | TGCGCCAGCAGTCAATCACGTAGGCGGGCAGGGAGGGCCCCACGCCAGTACTTC